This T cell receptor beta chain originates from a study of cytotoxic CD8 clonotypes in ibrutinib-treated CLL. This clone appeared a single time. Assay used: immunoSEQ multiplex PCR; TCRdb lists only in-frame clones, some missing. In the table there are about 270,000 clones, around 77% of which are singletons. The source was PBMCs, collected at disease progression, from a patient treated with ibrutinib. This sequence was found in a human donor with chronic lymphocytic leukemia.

CDR3 in DNA: TGCGCCAGCAGCCAAAGGGACAGCAATCACTACGAGCAGTACTTC. Its protein is CASSQRDSNHYEQYF. The J gene is TRBJ2-7, the V gene TRBV4-1; 7 bases are a match to TRBD1. The CDR3 consists of 15 residues. Germline V gene sequence: CDR1 MGHRA, CDR2 YSYEKL. With V trimmed by 2 bases and J by 3 bases, 7 bases remained unmatched.